This TCR beta chain derives from a study of cytomegalovirus exposure and HLA in healthy donors. General study points: When analyzed later, a missense DCLRE1C variant was found to be linked to TCR beta V- and J-gene trimming. In a later analysis, common viral pathogens appeared linked to several of the most significant clusters. TCR beta chains associated with HLA were, in a later analysis, more clonally expanded than equally common others. Donors belonging to an Asian-associated ancestry cluster reportedly showed fewer N-insertions in productive TCRs than the 666-donor mean, according to what a later analysis found.

CDR1 is GTSNPN and CDR2 is SVGIG in the germline V gene (reference sequence). This CDR3 is built from 19 residues. V shed 8 bases and J shed 6 bases, with 37 bases lying between them. Concerning this clone itself: The antigen remains unidentified.

The PCR made use of 60 Vbeta and 13 Jbeta primers. Sequencing was performed with immunoSEQ multiplex PCR; in TCRdb, only in-frame clones are kept and a portion is missing. The sample holds some 180,000 clones, roughly 80% seen once. This receptor was taken from a woman aged 18-30 years in good health and CMV-seronegative. Sequenced sample: PBMCs. The gene calls are TRBV30 and TRBJ1-1; a possible D gene is TRBD1 (6 bases). The CDR3 sequence is CAHFPIKQGQKSEPPEAFF. The CDR3 coding sequence is TGTGCCCATTTCCCCATAAAACAGGGCCAAAAAAGCGAACCACCTGAAGCTTTCTTT.